The rows below give T cell receptor beta chains drawn from one sample of a study of T cells in Graves' hyperthyroidism and ophthalmopathy. TCRdb itself ran the multiplex PCR reads through MiXCR, one entry per CDR3 protein. This sample yields about 480,000 distinct CDR3 sequences, of which around a fifth are seen a single time; 45% to 55% belongs to the top ten. Sequencing used blood. The receptors stem from a woman between 70 and 85 years old with Graves' ophthalmopathy. Each CDR3 is given with its conserved first and last residue. A D gene is named only where the DNA matches it firmly. The size of a clone is reported for some rows only, either as once, few or many, or as a class for expanded clones.

j_gene	abundance	v_gene	d_gene	CDR3nt	CDR3aa
TRBJ1-1	many	TRBV12-3/TRBV12-4	.	TGTGCCAGCAGTTCCTTACAGGGCGGTGAAGCTTTCTTT	CASSSLQGGEAFF
TRBJ2-2	many	TRBV30	.	TGTGCCTGGAGCCGGGACCCACCGAACACCGGGGAGCTGTTTTTT	CAWSRDPPNTGELFF
TRBJ2-1	.	TRBV7-8	.	TGTGCCAGCAGCCCCCCGGTTTTGAGTTACAATGAGCAGTTCTTC	CASSPPVLSYNEQFF
TRBJ1-5	.	TRBV19	.	TGTGCCAGTAGTATTCTTCGAGACTCCTCAACGGAAAGCAATCAGCCCCAGCATTTT	CASSILRDSSTESNQPQHF
TRBJ1-2	many	TRBV2	TRBD1	TGTGCCAGCAGTGAGGGGACAGGGAAGTATGGCTACACCTTC	CASSEGTGKYGYTF
TRBJ2-6	few	TRBV12-3/TRBV12-4	.	TGTGCCAGCAGTCTCTTCTCTGGGGCCAACGTCCTGACTTTC	CASSLFSGANVLTF
TRBJ1-1	few	TRBV19	TRBD1	TGTGCCAGTAGTAGCAAACGACAGGGGATGTCTCGGCAAGCTTTCTTT	CASSSKRQGMSRQAFF
TRBJ2-1	few	TRBV7-9	.	TGTGCCAGCAGCCCCAACGTGCTGCGGGTGCCATACAATGAGCAGTTCTTC	CASSPNVLRVPYNEQFF
TRBJ2-7	.	TRBV10-3	TRBD1	TGTGCCTCCGGGACAGACTACGAGCAGTACTTC	CASGTDYEQYF
TRBJ2-1	few	TRBV18	.	TGTGCCAGCTCACCACGGGACTCGGCCAATGAGCAGTTCTTC	CASSPRDSANEQFF
TRBJ2-2	.	TRBV5-1	TRBD1	TGCGCCAGCAGCCCGGGACAGGTCGGGGAGCTGTTTTTT	CASSPGQVGELFF
TRBJ1-6	many	TRBV7-8	TRBD1	TGTGCCAGCAGCTTGGGGACAGGGAATAATTCACCCCTCCACTTT	CASSLGTGNNSPLHF
TRBJ2-2	.	TRBV7-2	.	TGTGCCAGCAGCTCAAACCGGCCGAGGCGTCCCACCGGGGAGCTGTTTTTT	CASSSNRPRRPTGELFF
TRBJ2-1	few	TRBV29-1	.	TGCAGCGTTGCCCAGAGCGGAGGGTACAATGAGCAGTTCTTC	CSVAQSGGYNEQFF
TRBJ1-4	.	TRBV6-1	.	TGTGCCAGCCAACGGACAACTAATGAAAAACTGTTTTTT	CASQRTTNEKLFF
TRBJ2-1	.	TRBV19	TRBD2	TGTGCCAGTAGTTTGAGTAGCGGGAGGACGGCTGAGCAGTTCTTC	CASSLSSGRTAEQFF
TRBJ2-1	.	TRBV7-2	TRBD2	TGTGCCAGCAGCTTATGGACTAGCTATGAGCAGTTCTTC	CASSLWTSYEQFF
TRBJ2-3	once	TRBV12-5	TRBD2	TGTGCTAGTGGTTCGGGAGCGGGGGGATTCACAGATACGCAGTATTTT	CASGSGAGGFTDTQYF
TRBJ2-1	few	TRBV27	.	TGTGCCAGCAGACTCGACGGACTTGATAGAGAGCAGTTCTTC	CASRLDGLDREQFF
TRBJ1-4	few	TRBV10-3	TRBD1	TGTGCCATCAGCGCCAACAGGGGCGGAGAAGAAAAACTGTTTTTT	CAISANRGGEEKLFF
TRBJ2-3	.	TRBV30	TRBD2	TGTGCCTGGACCCAGTTGGGACTAGCGGGAGATACGCAGTATTTT	CAWTQLGLAGDTQYF
TRBJ1-3	few	TRBV27	.	TGTGCCAGCAGACCTGCAGTGGGTCGAAACACCATATATTTT	CASRPAVGRNTIYF
TRBJ1-1	many	TRBV11-2	.	TGTGCCAGCAGTTCAAGAGTAGACACTGAAGCTTTCTTT	CASSSRVDTEAFF
TRBJ2-4	many	TRBV11-2	.	TGTGCCAGCGGGGCTGGGACAAACAAAAACATTCAGTACTTC	CASGAGTNKNIQYF
TRBJ2-2	few	TRBV28	.	TGTGCCAGCAGCCACCGACTGAACACCGGGGAGCTGTTTTTT	CASSHRLNTGELFF
TRBJ1-2	.	TRBV6-2/TRBV6-3	TRBD1	TGTGCCAGCAATCCATCTACGGGACAGGTGGCCCCAAACTATGGCTACACCTTC	CASNPSTGQVAPNYGYTF
TRBJ2-7	few	TRBV19	.	TGTGCCAGTAGTATGACAGCGACCTACGAGCAGTACTTC	CASSMTATYEQYF
TRBJ2-2	many	TRBV28	TRBD1	TGTGCCAGCAGCCAGGACAGGGGGCGCTTCACCGGGGAGCTGTTTTTT	CASSQDRGRFTGELFF
TRBJ2-4	.	TRBV28	.	TGTGCCAGCAGTTTATTTCAGGGTACCGGTGTAAGGGCCAAAAACATTCAGTACTTC	CASSLFQGTGVRAKNIQYF
TRBJ2-5	.	TRBV18	TRBD1	TGTGCCAGCTCACCTAGGGGACAGGGAAAAGAGACCCAGTACTTC	CASSPRGQGKETQYF
TRBJ2-1	.	TRBV20-1	TRBD2	TGCAGTGCCCCCGCGGGGCGGACGGGGGGGAATGAGCAGTTCTTC	CSAPAGRTGGNEQFF
TRBJ2-1	.	TRBV5-1	.	TGCGCCAGCAGCTTGGGCGGGGGCAGGTACAATGAGCAGTTCTTC	CASSLGGGRYNEQFF
TRBJ2-7	.	TRBV10-2	TRBD2	TGCGCCAGCAGGGGACTAGCGGGAGAATACGAGCAGTACTTC	CASRGLAGEYEQYF
TRBJ2-1	few	TRBV7-6	TRBD2	TGTGCCAGCAGCTTGGTGGGGCCGGGACTAGGGTTTGGTGAGCAGTTCTTC	CASSLVGPGLGFGEQFF
TRBJ2-2	few	TRBV7-2	TRBD2	TGTGCCAGCAGCCCCGGGACTAGCTACACCGGGGAGCTGTTTTTT	CASSPGTSYTGELFF
TRBJ2-1	few	TRBV6-1	.	TGTGCCAGCAGTGAGATCCAAGTAAGATACAATGAGCAGTTCTTC	CASSEIQVRYNEQFF
TRBJ2-1	few	TRBV20-1	.	TGCAGTGCTTCGAACTGGAGACCCTACAATGAGCAGTTCTTC	CSASNWRPYNEQFF
TRBJ2-1	.	TRBV4-3	.	TGCGCCAGCAGCCAAGGGGCGGGACCCTACAATGAGCAGTTCTTC	CASSQGAGPYNEQFF
TRBJ1-5	few	TRBV19	.	TGTGCGACGGGGTCGAGGACTCAGCCCCAGCATTTT	CATGSRTQPQHF
TRBJ1-4	few	TRBV19	TRBD1	TGTGCCAGTAGTCAGGGGGTGCTCAGCGAAAAACTGTTTTTT	CASSQGVLSEKLFF
TRBJ2-1	.	TRBV28	.	TGTGCCTCCCAGGGGGGCGGGGAAATATACAATGAGCAGTTCTTC	CASQGGGEIYNEQFF